Listed here are 29 T cell receptor beta chains from one sample, sequenced in a study of cytomegalovirus exposure and HLA in healthy donors. The PCR was carried out with 60 Vbeta primers and 13 Jbeta primers. Measured with immunoSEQ multiplex PCR; TCRdb has only the in-frame clones, and not every one. The repertoire has about 110,000 clones, 65% to 85% of them found once; the top ten carry under 0.3%. The sequencing sample was made of PBMCs. These receptors all stem from a man between 50 and 59 years old in good health and CMV-seronegative.

The chain couples TRBV7-2 to TRBJ2-7; the D gene is possibly TRBD2 (6 bases). V lost 5 bases to trimming and J lost 2 bases, with 16 bases between them. Germline V CDR1 and CDR2: SGHTA, FQGNSA. This CDR3 has 15 amino acids. The CDR3 region has the DNA TGTGCCAGCAGCCCCCAGGTAGCGGTAGCCTACGAGCAGTACTTC. Its protein product is CASSPQVAVAYEQYF.

The chain is built from TRBV5-6 and TRBJ1-5; D gene uncertain. Per the germline V gene, CDR1 is SGHDT and CDR2 is YYEEEE. Between the trimmed V and J ends, which lost 0 bases and 1 base, there was a span of 8 bases. The CDR3 sequence is 15 residues long. The CDR3 protein is CASSLEGVSNQPQHF. The DNA of the CDR3 is TGTGCCAGCAGCTTGGAGGGAGTCAGCAATCAGCCCCAGCATTTT.

This clone has just one count. This chain links TRBV9 with TRBJ2-7; D possibly corresponds to TRBD1 (6 bases). Trimming shortened V by 0 bases and J by 1 base, and 14 bases separated the two germline ends. The CDR3 length is 16 residues. Germline V CDR1 and CDR2: SGDLS, YYNGEE. Here the CDR3 DNA reads TGTGCCAGCAGCGTAGACGGCAGGGGCGCGTCCTACGAGCAGTACTTC. Its translation: CASSVDGRGASYEQYF.

The rearrangement joins TRBV6-4 to TRBJ1-1; D gene uncertain. The V end was cut by 3 bases, the J end by 1 base, with 6 bases between. Germline values: CDR1 MRHNA, CDR2 SNTAGT. This CDR3 has 13 amino acids. CDR3: CASSENRNTEAFF. The CDR3 DNA follows: TGTGCCAGCAGTGAGAATAGGAACACTGAAGCTTTCTTT.

The chain joins TRBV5-6 to TRBJ1-5; D call uncertain. The CDR3 spans 14 residues. The V end lost 1 base, the J end lost 2 bases, and 7 bases lay between the germline ends. Germline assignment: CDR1 SGHDT and CDR2 YYEEEE. Here the CDR3 reads CASSLLRGNQPQHF. The CDR3 bases are TGTGCCAGCAGCTTGCTTCGTGGCAATCAGCCCCAGCATTTT. Based on the CDR3 plus reference TRBV5-6 and TRBJ1-5, the full variable domain is DAGVTQSPTHLIKTRGQQVTLRCSPKSGHDTVSWYQQALGQGPQFIFQYYEEEERQRGNFPDRFSGHQFPNYSSELNVNALLLGDSALYLCASSLLRGNQPQHFGDGTRLSIL.

The gene calls are TRBV7-9 and TRBJ2-3; D perhaps matches TRBD2 (6 bases). The CDR3 is 17 amino acids. Per the germline V gene, CDR1 is SEHNR and CDR2 is FQNEAQ (reference sequence). V was shortened by 1 base and J by 0 bases, with 14 bases between the two germline ends. DNA of the CDR3: TGTGCCAGCAGCTTAGTACGGAGGGAAATAAGCACAGATACGCAGTATTTT. This codes for CASSLVRREISTDTQYF.

J is TRBJ1-2 and V is TRBV6-5, with 9 bases identical to TRBD1. The length of the CDR3 is 14 residues. Looked up from germline, CDR1 is MNHEY and CDR2 is SVGAGI. J gave up 7 bases and V 7 bases, and 10 bases lay outside the gene matches. The CDR3 DNA sequence: TGTGCCAGCACCCCGGGACAGGGTTCGGGTGGCTACACCTTC. Translated: CASTPGQGSGGYTF.

V and J are TRBV11-2 and TRBJ2-2; TRBD2 agrees at 9 bases. Trimming removed 4 bases from V and 0 bases from J; junction bases left unmatched: 3. The germline CDR1 and CDR2 sequences are SGHAT and FQNNGV. This CDR3 has 16 amino acids. The CDR3 sequence: CASSWRTSANTGELFF. As DNA, the CDR3 is TGTGCCAGCAGCTGGCGGACTAGCGCGAACACCGGGGAGCTGTTTTTT. Filled out from reference TRBV11-2 and TRBJ2-2, the complete variable domain reads EAGVAQSPRYKIIEKRQSVAFWCNPISGHATLYWYQQILGQGPKLLIQFQNNGVVDDSQLPKDRFSAERLKGVDSTLKIQPAKLEDSAVYLCASSWRTSANTGELFFGEGSRLTVL.

This clone appeared a single time. The chain recombines TRBV6-1 with TRBJ1-2, with 7 bases aligning to TRBD1. The ends lost 1 base at V and 2 bases at J; junction bases unmatched: 7. The CDR3 spans 16 residues. Germline V gene lookup returns CDR1 MNHNS and CDR2 SASEGT. CDR3 nucleotides: TGTGCCAGCAGTGAAGACAGGGGTAGCCCCAACTATGGCTACACCTTC. As protein: CASSEDRGSPNYGYTF.

This chain connects TRBV29-1 to TRBJ2-7; possibly TRBD1 for D (6 bases). Deletions cut 7 bases from V and 6 bases from J, with 19 bases between. CDR3 length: 13 amino acids. CDR1 is SQVTM, CDR2 ANQGSEA, per germline. CDR3 residues: CSAQTGSTSEQYF. CDR3 DNA sequence: TGCAGCGCGCAGACAGGTAGTACGTCCGAGCAGTACTTC.

This chain links TRBV6-1 with TRBJ1-2; D may be TRBD1 (6 bases). V was shortened by 3 bases and J by 4 bases, with 9 bases between the two germline ends. Germline CDR1 reads MNHNS; CDR2 reads SASEGT. The CDR3 length is 13 residues. The CDR3 DNA follows: TGTGCCAGCAGTGACAGGGGATTCTATGGCTACACCTTC. This sequence encodes CASSDRGFYGYTF.

In DNA form, the CDR3 reads TGTGCCTGGAGTCCTTCCTACGAGCAGTACTTC. It translates to CAWSPSYEQYF. The chain links TRBV30 to TRBJ2-7; unclear D gene. The CDR3 is made up of 11 amino acids. Looked up from germline, CDR1 is GTSNPN and CDR2 is SVGIG (reference sequence). V shed 2 bases and J shed 1 base, with 3 bases lying between them. The full variable domain, completed using reference TRBV30 and TRBJ2-7, is SQTIHQWPATLVQPVGSPLSLECTVEGTSNPNLYWYRQAAGRGLQLLFYSVGIGQISSEVPQNLSASRPQDRQFILSSKKLLLSDSGFYLCAWSPSYEQYFGPGTRLTVT.

J is TRBJ1-2 and V is TRBV29-1; no firm D call. The CDR3 consists of 15 residues. Looked up from germline, CDR1 is SQVTM and CDR2 is ANQGSEA. V was cut by 7 bases and J by 2 bases, with 20 bases left in between. The CDR3 is CSDLLQNSGNYGYTF. The CDR3, as DNA: TGCAGCGACCTACTCCAAAACTCGGGGAACTATGGCTACACCTTC.

This sequence joins TRBV10-2 and TRBJ2-1; weak D call: TRBD1 (6 bases). This CDR3 has 13 residues. The germline CDR1 and CDR2 sequences are WSHSY and SAAADI. V lost 11 bases to trimming and J lost 2 bases, with 13 bases between them. As DNA, the CDR3 is TGCGCCTGCTCTCAGGGGCCCTACAATGAGCAGTTCTTC. Amino acid sequence: CACSQGPYNEQFF.

The rearrangement joins TRBV5-1 to TRBJ2-3; 8 bases are shared with TRBD2. The V segment lost 3 bases and the J segment 0 bases; nucleotides outside the gene matches: 3. The CDR3 runs to 15 residues. CDR1 is SGHRS and CDR2 is YFSETQ in the germline V gene. This CDR3 is CASSSTSASTDTQYF. The CDR3 DNA is TGCGCCAGCAGCTCGACTAGCGCTAGCACAGATACGCAGTATTTT.

This clone was found a few times. V is TRBV2 and J is TRBJ2-7, with 12 bases that match TRBD2. CDR3 size: 16 residues. Germline CDR1 is SNHLY and CDR2 is FYNNEI. V dropped 0 bases and J dropped 5; count of bases not matched to a gene: 5. CDR3 DNA: TGTGCCAGCAGTGAAGCAAGACTAGCGGGAGATCACGAGCAGTACTTC. Residues: CASSEARLAGDHEQYF.

V and J are TRBV2 and TRBJ1-1; TRBD1 agrees at 9 bases. The CDR3 has 14 residues. Germline values: CDR1 SNHLY, CDR2 FYNNEI. Germline trimming cut 6 bases from V and 6 bases from J; bases unmatched to any gene: 8. CDR3 sequence: CASSATGGRAEAFF. The CDR3 coding sequence is TGTGCCAGCAGCGCTACAGGGGGCAGGGCTGAAGCTTTCTTT.

This clone was picked up one time. The V and J genes are TRBV9 and TRBJ2-1; a possible D gene is TRBD2 (5 bases). V dropped 4 bases and J dropped 5 bases, with 13 bases sitting between them. Germline CDR1 reads SGDLS; CDR2 reads YYNGEE. This CDR3 comprises 14 residues. The CDR3 sequence is CASSPHGSDNEQFF. Here the CDR3 DNA reads TGTGCCAGCAGCCCTCATGGGAGCGACAATGAGCAGTTCTTC.

The J gene is TRBJ1-1, the V gene TRBV7-3, with TRBD1 matching 11 bases. Trimming cost V 3 bases and J 3 bases; bases outside gene matches: 9. This CDR3 has 17 residues. Germline-derived CDR1 and CDR2 are SGHTA and FQGTGA. CDR3 nucleotides: TGTGCCAGCAGCTTTTCCGGGACAGGGGGTACCTACACTGAAGCTTTCTTT. It yields the protein CASSFSGTGGTYTEAFF.

This chain uses TRBV19 with TRBJ2-7; 10 bases line up with TRBD1. V lost 5 bases to trimming and J lost 5 bases; unmatched junction nucleotides: 6. Germline V gives CDR1 LNHDA, CDR2 SQIVND (reference sequence). This CDR3 has 14 amino acids. CDR3 sequence (DNA): TGTGCCAGTAGTTCCGGACAGGGGGTTGACGAGCAGTACTTC. Its translation is CASSSGQGVDEQYF. The full variable domain, rest sourced from reference TRBV19 and TRBJ2-7, is DGGITQSPKYLFRKEGQNVTLSCEQNLNHDAMYWYRQDPGQGLRLIYYSQIVNDFQKGDIAEGYSVSREKKESFPLTVTSAQKNPTAFYLCASSSGQGVDEQYFGPGTRLTVT.

The genes are TRBV29-1 and TRBJ1-1, with D maybe TRBD1 (6 bases). The CDR3 runs 13 residues. Germline assignment: CDR1 SQVTM and CDR2 ANQGSEA. V lost 5 bases to trimming and J lost 7 bases, with 17 bases between them. As DNA, the CDR3 is TGCAGCGTTATGCGCGCGGGGGCGGGTGAAGCTTTCTTT. Translating it yields CSVMRAGAGEAFF.

The chain couples TRBV6-5 to TRBJ2-1, with D tentatively TRBD2 (5 bases). This CDR3 has 11 amino acids. V gave up 5 bases and J gave up 10 bases, with 9 bases separating them. Looked up from germline, CDR1 is MNHEY and CDR2 is SVGAGI. The CDR3 bases are TGTGCCAGCAGTCGCCGCGGGGAGCAGTTCTTC. It translates to CASSRRGEQFF.

Concerning this clone itself: Other DNA sequences in this sample translate to the same CDR3. This chain connects TRBV28 to TRBJ2-7; D possibly corresponds to TRBD2 (5 bases). This CDR3 is built from 13 residues. CDR1 is MDHEN, CDR2 SYDVKM, per germline. The V gene lost 2 bases and the J gene lost 2 bases, with 7 bases spanning the gap. Here the CDR3 DNA reads TGTGCCAGCAGTTTAAACGGGGCCTACGAGCAGTACTTC. Its translation is CASSLNGAYEQYF.

The J gene is TRBJ1-2, the V gene TRBV29-1, with D perhaps TRBD1 (5 bases). CDR1 is SQVTM and CDR2 is ANQGSEA in the germline V gene. The CDR3 has 15 residues. V was pared by 1 base and J by 0 bases, with 12 bases between. CDR3 in DNA: TGCAGCGTTGAAGTTCGTACACAGGCTAACTATGGCTACACCTTC. Protein sequence: CSVEVRTQANYGYTF. The variable domain in full, completed from reference TRBV29-1 and TRBJ1-2, reads SAVISQKPSRDICQRGTSLTIQCQVDSQVTMMFWYRQQPGQSLTLIATANQGSEATYESGFVIDKFPISRPNLTFSTLTVSNMSPEDSSIYLCSVEVRTQANYGYTFGSGTRLTVV.

The rearrangement uses TRBV5-1 and TRBJ2-5, with D perhaps matching TRBD2 (5 bases). Germline CDR1 SGHRS, CDR2 YFSETQ. CDR3 length: 14 amino acids. V gave up 4 bases and J gave up 5 bases, with 15 bases separating them. The CDR3 nucleotides are TGCGCCAGCAGCGCTCTAACTAGTGCCGAGACCCAGTACTTC. As protein: CASSALTSAETQYF.

The rearrangement links TRBV28 to TRBJ1-5; D is possibly TRBD1 (5 bases). This CDR3 spans 15 amino acids. The germline V gene has CDR1 MDHEN and CDR2 SYDVKM. Between the trimmed V and J ends, which lost 6 bases and 5 bases, there was a span of 17 bases. CDR3 sequence reads: CASSFRGGYDQPQHF. The CDR3 nucleotides read TGTGCCAGCAGCTTCCGGGGGGGGTATGATCAGCCCCAGCATTTT.

On this clone: An end of the junction differs from the germline gene, which may be a read error. The CDR3 protein is CASSPGQLDRQYF. The CDR3 bases are TGCGCCAGCAGCCCGGGACAGCTAGATAGGCAGTATTTT. The chain links TRBV4-3 to TRBJ2-3; TRBD1 matches 7 bases. Germline V gene sequence: CDR1 LGHNA, CDR2 YSLEER. CDR3 length equals 13 residues.

The chain employs TRBV11-3 and TRBJ2-2, with 9 bases aligning to TRBD1. CDR3 length: 17 residues. Germline V gene sequence: CDR1 SGHNT, CDR2 YENEEA. V gave up 8 bases and J gave up 0 bases; unmatched junction bases: 10. The CDR3 coding sequence is TGTGCCAGCCGATCTGGGACAGGGACACCGAACACCGGGGAGCTGTTTTTT. Residues: CASRSGTGTPNTGELFF.

This clone turned up a few times. V usage is TRBV5-1 and J usage is TRBJ2-3; 14 nucleotides match TRBD2. The germline V gene has CDR1 SGHRS and CDR2 YFSETQ. This CDR3 region has 17 residues. The V gene end was trimmed by 7 bases and the J gene end by 6 bases; junction bases not matched to a gene: 13. CDR3 sequence (DNA): TGCGCCAGCGCCTTCTCGACTAGCGGGGGGGCCATGGATACGCAGTATTTT. Its translation: CASAFSTSGGAMDTQYF. Looking up the rest from reference TRBV5-1 and TRBJ2-3 gives the full variable domain: KAGVTQTPRYLIKTRGQQVTLSCSPISGHRSVSWYQQTPGQGLQFLFEYFSETQRNKGNFPGRFSGRQFSNSRSEMNVSTLELGDSALYLCASAFSTSGGAMDTQYFGPGTRLTVL.